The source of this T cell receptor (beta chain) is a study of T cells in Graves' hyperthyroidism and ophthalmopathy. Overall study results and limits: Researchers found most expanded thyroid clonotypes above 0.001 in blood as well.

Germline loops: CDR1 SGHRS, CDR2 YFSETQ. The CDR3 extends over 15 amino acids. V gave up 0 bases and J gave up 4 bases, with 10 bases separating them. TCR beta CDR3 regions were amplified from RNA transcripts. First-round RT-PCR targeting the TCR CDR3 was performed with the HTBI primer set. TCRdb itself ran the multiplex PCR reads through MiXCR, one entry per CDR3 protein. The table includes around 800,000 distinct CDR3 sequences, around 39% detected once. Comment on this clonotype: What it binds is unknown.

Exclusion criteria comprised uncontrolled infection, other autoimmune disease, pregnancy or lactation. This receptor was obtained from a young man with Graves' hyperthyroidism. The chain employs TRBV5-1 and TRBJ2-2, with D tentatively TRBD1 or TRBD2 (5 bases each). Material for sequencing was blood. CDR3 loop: CASSLAGTITGELFF. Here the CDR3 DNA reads TGCGCCAGCAGCTTGGCGGGGACCATCACCGGGGAGCTGTTTTTT.